This T cell receptor beta chain was sequenced during a study of blood T cell repertoires in COVID-19. About the research overall: Acute-phase and convalescent COVID-19 samples originated in the United States, Italy and Spain. Nucleic acid was either cDNA or gDNA, and it came from T cells, B-cell-depleted T cells, or PBMCs.

This clone appeared many times. Followed longitudinally, the Seattle patients had been enrolled during active infection. Trimming removed 3 bases from V and 0 bases from J, with 10 bases in between. The CDR3 runs 15 residues. Germline assignment: CDR1 SGHTS and CDR2 YDEGEE. Per the original data handling: Scientists estimated how many nucleated cells there were by amplifying reference gene primers. Profiled with immunoSEQ multiplex PCR; TCRdb holds only in-frame clones, not every one. V, J and clone size are those of that table, while D and trimming were read from the DNA. The table includes approximately 300,000 clones, approximately 84% detected once.

The sample consisted of peripheral blood. This clonotype was obtained from a person aged 70 to 80 with COVID-19, enrolled during active disease. V and J are TRBV5-8 and TRBJ1-3, with unresolved D. The CDR3 sequence: CASSSGSSSGNTIYF. CDR3 nucleotides: TGTGCCAGCAGCTCGGGGTCCAGCTCTGGAAACACCATATATTTT.